Shown below are 28 T cell receptor beta chains from a single sample sequenced in a study of blood T cell repertoires in COVID-19. Produced via immunoSEQ multiplex PCR; TCRdb's table is partial and in-frame only. The table has a few hundred thousand clones, around 91% seen once; the top ten hold roughly an eighth. The sample comprised peripheral blood. The source is a woman aged 60-75 years with acute or convalescent COVID-19.

The chain uses TRBV11-2 and TRBJ2-1; tentatively, D is TRBD2 (5 bases). The CDR3 is made up of 14 amino acids. Trimming left V 3 bases short and J 6 bases short, with 12 bases between. Germline loops: CDR1 SGHAT, CDR2 FQNNGV. CDR3 DNA sequence: TGTGCCAGCAGCTTCGAGCCTGAGGGCAATGAGCAGTTCTTC. This codes for CASSFEPEGNEQFF.

The V and J genes are TRBV5-4 and TRBJ1-2; D is perhaps TRBD1 (6 bases). From germline, CDR1 is SGHNT and CDR2 YYREEE (reference sequence). V gave up 2 bases and J gave up 3 bases, with 8 bases separating them. This CDR3 has 13 residues. Written as DNA, the CDR3 is TGTGCCAGCAGCTTACAGGGTTACTATGGCTACACCTTC. As protein: CASSLQGYYGYTF. Together with reference TRBV5-4 and TRBJ1-2, the CDR3 gives the full variable domain: ETGVTQSPTHLIKTRGQQVTLRCSSQSGHNTVSWYQQALGQGPQFIFQYYREEENGRGNFPPRFSGLQFPNYSSELNVNALELDDSALYLCASSLQGYYGYTFGSGTRLTVV.

The CDR3 nucleotides read TGTGCCACTAACTCCTGGGGGGGCCAGAGTGAGCAGTTCTTC. Its translation is CATNSWGGQSEQFF. The chain carries TRBV28 and TRBJ2-1; TRBD2 is a possible D gene (7 bases). Trimming left V 10 bases short and J 9 bases short, with 22 bases between. This CDR3 has 14 residues. Germline CDR1 and CDR2: MDHEN and SYDVKM.

This chain links TRBV25-1 with TRBJ1-6; TRBD1 matches at 8 bases. This CDR3 contains 13 residues. Trimming took 7 bases from V and 6 from J; bases not matched to a gene: 2. Germline V gives CDR1 MGHDK, CDR2 SYGVNS. The CDR3 spells CASIGQGNSPLHF. The CDR3 DNA sequence: TGTGCCAGCATCGGACAGGGTAATTCACCCCTCCACTTT.

V is TRBV27 and J is TRBJ1-5, with D hard to call. Germline CDR1 reads MNHEY; CDR2 reads SMNVEV (reference sequence). Trimming took off 2 bases at V and 5 bases at J, with 10 bases between the two ends. The length of the CDR3 is 14 residues. CDR3 loop: CASSLGGRDQPQHF. The CDR3 DNA reads as TGTGCCAGCAGTTTAGGAGGGAGGGATCAGCCCCAGCATTTT.

CDR3 in DNA: TGTGCCATCAGTGAGTCGACATCCGGGAGTGGCGAGCAGTACTTC. It yields the protein CAISESTSGSGEQYF. The V gene is TRBV10-3, the J gene TRBJ2-7, with a tentative D call TRBD2 (6 bases). V dropped 0 bases and J dropped 6 bases, with 15 bases sitting between them. Germline CDR1 is ENHRY and CDR2 is SYGVKD. The CDR3 contains 15 residues.

This rearrangement joins TRBV7-3 to TRBJ1-6; 8 nucleotides agree with TRBD1. CDR3 size: 15 residues. Germline assignment: CDR1 SGHTA and CDR2 FQGTGA. Germline trimming cut 1 base from V and 8 bases from J; bases unmatched to any gene: 4. CDR3 sequence reads: CASSLRGQGDSPLHF. The CDR3 bases are TGTGCCAGCAGCTTAAGAGGACAGGGCGATTCACCCCTCCACTTT. Variable domain in full (rest from reference TRBV7-3 and TRBJ1-6): GAGVSQTPSNKVTEKGKYVELRCDPISGHTALYWYRQSLGQGPEFLIYFQGTGAADDSGLPNDRFFAVRPEGSVSTLKIQRTERGDSAVYLCASSLRGQGDSPLHFGNGTRLTVT.

This clone was seen more than once but under ten times. The chain employs TRBV6-2 or TRBV6-3 and TRBJ1-1; 9 nucleotides match TRBD1. Germline V gives CDR1 MNHEY, CDR2 SVGEGT. With V trimmed by 2 bases and J by 5 bases, 0 bases remained unmatched. The CDR3 extends over 13 amino acids. For the CDR3, the DNA is TGTGCCAGCAGTTACGGGACAGGGACTGAAGCTTTCTTT. It encodes CASSYGTGTEAFF.

This chain uses TRBV19 with TRBJ2-7, with D possibly TRBD1 on 5 matching bases. CDR1 and CDR2 (germline): LNHDA, SQIVND (reference sequence). V was clipped by 2 bases and J by 3 bases, with 20 bases between them. This CDR3 has 17 residues. This chain's CDR3 is CASSITPTSPGIYEQYF. As DNA, the CDR3 is TGTGCCAGTAGTATAACTCCCACCAGCCCAGGGATCTACGAGCAGTACTTC.

The chain links TRBV15 to TRBJ2-1; D remains ambiguous. CDR3 size: 14 residues. Germline CDR1 and CDR2: LNHNV and YYDKDF (reference sequence). Deletions cut 0 bases from V and 6 bases from J, with 9 bases between. CDR3: CATSRDQRLNEQFF. CDR3 coding DNA: TGTGCCACCAGCAGAGATCAGCGTCTCAATGAGCAGTTCTTC.

The chain joins TRBV29-1 to TRBJ2-7, with D possibly being TRBD1 (5 bases). Germline values: CDR1 SQVTM, CDR2 ANQGSEA. The CDR3 totals 12 residues. V lost 7 bases and J lost 5, with 15 bases in between. CDR3: CSAERGTNEQYF. The CDR3 DNA follows: TGCAGCGCAGAAAGGGGCACCAACGAGCAGTACTTC.

This clone was picked up one time. V gene TRBV7-8 combines with J gene TRBJ2-7, with TRBD1 matching over 8 bases. CDR1 and CDR2 (germline): SGHVS, FQNEAQ. Unmatched junction bases numbered 9, after V lost 0 bases and J lost 2 bases. The CDR3 is 17 amino acids. As DNA, the CDR3 is TGTGCCAGCAGCTTAGCCAAGGGGACAGGCAAAACCTACGAGCAGTACTTC. Its translation is CASSLAKGTGKTYEQYF.

V and J are TRBV5-1 and TRBJ1-3; possibly TRBD1 for D (5 bases). The CDR3 length is 15 residues. V dropped 4 bases and J dropped 0 bases, with 11 bases sitting between them. Per germline, CDR1 SGHRS and CDR2 YFSETQ. CDR3 coding DNA: TGCGCCAGCAGCCGGACACCAGACTCTGGAAACACCATATATTTT. It codes for CASSRTPDSGNTIYF.

This clone was observed a single time. The chain employs TRBV5-1 and TRBJ2-1; 9 bases map to TRBD2. The germline CDR1 and CDR2 sequences are SGHRS and YFSETQ. V lost 0 bases and J lost 1; bases outside the gene matches: 2. The CDR3 is 16 amino acids. The CDR3: CASSLGAGGSYNEQFF. CDR3 DNA: TGCGCCAGCAGCTTGGGAGCGGGGGGTTCCTACAATGAGCAGTTCTTC. Looking up the rest from reference TRBV5-1 and TRBJ2-1 gives the full variable domain: KAGVTQTPRYLIKTRGQQVTLSCSPISGHRSVSWYQQTPGQGLQFLFEYFSETQRNKGNFPGRFSGRQFSNSRSEMNVSTLELGDSALYLCASSLGAGGSYNEQFFGPGTRLTVL.

The chain combines TRBV7-9 with TRBJ1-3, with D maybe TRBD1 (5 bases). CDR1 SEHNR and CDR2 FQNEAQ come from the germline V gene (reference sequence). V dropped 6 bases and J dropped 7 bases, with 28 bases sitting between them. The CDR3 has 18 residues. The CDR3 region has the DNA TGTGCCAGCAGGACCGATAGAAAAAGTCAGGGAGGATGGAACACCATATATTTT. Its translation is CASRTDRKSQGGWNTIYF.

The V call is TRBV4-1, the J call TRBJ1-3; D unclear. The CDR3 is made up of 16 amino acids. Trimming took 6 bases from V and 0 from J, leaving 15 bases between them. CDR1 and CDR2 from the germline V gene are MGHRA and YSYEKL. Here the CDR3 reads CASSPRRELSGNTIYF. In DNA, the CDR3 is TGCGCCAGCAGTCCCCGAAGGGAGCTCTCTGGAAACACCATATATTTT.

The chain recombines TRBV5-6 with TRBJ1-1; no clear D. The CDR3 extends over 13 amino acids. Germline CDR1 and CDR2: SGHDT and YYEEEE. V was pared by 4 bases and J by 0 bases, with 7 bases between. DNA of the CDR3: TGTGCCAGCAGCCACTCTATGAACACTGAAGCTTTCTTT. Translation: CASSHSMNTEAFF.

V gene TRBV6-5 combines with J gene TRBJ1-4, with D hard to call. The CDR3 consists of 15 residues. Trimming pared 1 base from V and 8 bases from J, leaving 14 bases between. Germline assignment: CDR1 MNHEY and CDR2 SVGAGI. The CDR3 nucleotides read TGTGCCAGCAGTTACTTCTCTGGCCATAAGGAAAAACTGTTTTTT. This gives the protein CASSYFSGHKEKLFF.

CDR3 amino acids: CASSPTIAGGNYNEQFF. For the CDR3, the DNA is TGTGCCAGCTCACCGACAATAGCGGGAGGCAACTACAATGAGCAGTTCTTC. J is TRBJ2-1 and V is TRBV18; 10 nucleotides agree with TRBD2. The CDR3 is 17 amino acids. Germline CDR1 and CDR2: KGHSH and LQKENI. Germline trimming cut 3 bases from V and 3 bases from J; bases unmatched to any gene: 8.

The chain recombines TRBV7-8 with TRBJ2-1; weak D call: TRBD2 (7 bases). CDR1 SGHVS and CDR2 FQNEAQ come from the germline V gene. Trimming cost V 2 bases and J 2 bases, with 10 bases left between them. This CDR3 is 15 amino acids long. As DNA, the CDR3 is TGTGCCAGCAGCTTAAAGGGGGGGCCCTACAATGAGCAGTTCTTC. Translating it yields CASSLKGGPYNEQFF.

This CDR3 reads CSVGGQGGRNEQYF. The CDR3 nucleotides read TGCAGCGTCGGGGGACAGGGGGGAAGGAACGAGCAGTACTTC. The chain carries TRBV29-1 and TRBJ2-7; TRBD1 matches at 11 bases. The germline V gene encodes CDR1 SQVTM and CDR2 ANQGSEA. The ends lost 6 bases at V and 5 bases at J; junction bases unmatched: 9. This CDR3 contains 14 residues.

In this sample, this clone turned up once. The chain employs TRBV7-9 and TRBJ1-1, with 7 nucleotides matching TRBD1. V dropped 1 base and J dropped 6; count of bases not matched to a gene: 5. CDR1 is SEHNR, CDR2 FQNEAQ, per germline (reference sequence). This CDR3 comprises 14 residues. The CDR3 DNA reads TGTGCCAGCAGCTTAGGACAGGGTAAGGCTGAAGCTTTCTTT. Its translation is CASSLGQGKAEAFF.

The chain joins TRBV29-1 to TRBJ1-1, with TRBD1 as a possible D gene (5 bases). The V gene's germline CDR1 is SQVTM and CDR2 ANQGSEA. This CDR3 spans 11 amino acids. The V end lost 4 bases, the J end lost 4 bases, and 7 bases lay between the germline ends. DNA for the CDR3: TGCAGCGTTGGGGGGGGCACTGAAGCTTTCTTT. Its protein is CSVGGGTEAFF.

A word on this clone: The sample carries other DNA sequences with the same CDR3. V is TRBV11-2 and J is TRBJ2-1, with TRBD2 identical over 11 bases. The CDR3 is 15 residues long. Trimming cost V 4 bases and J 3 bases; bases outside gene matches: 2. Per the germline V gene, CDR1 is SGHAT and CDR2 is FQNNGV. CDR3 DNA: TGTGCCAGCAGCTCCGGACTAGCGGGCTACAATGAGCAGTTCTTC. Its protein product is CASSSGLAGYNEQFF. The full variable domain, completed using reference TRBV11-2 and TRBJ2-1, is EAGVAQSPRYKIIEKRQSVAFWCNPISGHATLYWYQQILGQGPKLLIQFQNNGVVDDSQLPKDRFSAERLKGVDSTLKIQPAKLEDSAVYLCASSSGLAGYNEQFFGPGTRLTVL.

This clone was found a few times. This chain uses TRBV7-2 with TRBJ2-1; 7 positions agree with TRBD1. The CDR3 is made up of 13 amino acids. The germline V gene encodes CDR1 SGHTA and CDR2 FQGNSA. V shed 5 bases, J shed 8 bases, and the junction held 6 bases outside the gene matches. The CDR3 DNA sequence: TGTGCCAGCAGCCAGGGACAGTCCCATGAGCAGTTCTTC. This encodes CASSQGQSHEQFF.

The V and J genes are TRBV19 and TRBJ2-1, with TRBD2 matching over 10 bases. In germline, CDR1 is LNHDA, CDR2 SQIVND (reference sequence). V dropped 2 bases and J dropped 5; count of bases not matched to a gene: 12. The CDR3 consists of 18 residues. The CDR3 here is CASSIPRGLAGAHNEQFF. The CDR3 bases are TGTGCCAGTAGTATACCAAGAGGGCTAGCGGGAGCCCACAATGAGCAGTTCTTC.

This chain links TRBV9 with TRBJ2-3, with TRBD1 matching over 8 bases. The CDR3 runs to 17 residues. Germline V lookup: CDR1 SGDLS, CDR2 YYNGEE. Losses at the gene ends were 0 bases for V and 4 bases for J; bases not matched to a gene: 10. For the CDR3, the DNA is TGTGCCAGCAGCGTAGACTTCCAGGGGGCTGTATCAGATACGCAGTATTTT. Encoded protein: CASSVDFQGAVSDTQYF.

V usage is TRBV7-9 and J usage is TRBJ1-3, with D hard to call. The germline V and J ends were trimmed by 7 bases and 0 bases, with 13 bases remaining between them. This CDR3 is built from 15 residues. From germline, CDR1 is SEHNR and CDR2 FQNEAQ (reference sequence). CDR3 in amino acids: CASNLSGGSGNTIYF. In nucleotides, the CDR3 is TGTGCCAGCAATTTGTCGGGTGGCTCTGGAAACACCATATATTTT.